The 24 T cell receptor beta chains listed next were all sequenced from one sample in a study of blood T cell repertoires in COVID-19. Sequencing used immunoSEQ multiplex PCR; TCRdb keeps in-frame clones, though not all of them. The data hold over 400,000 clones, with 85% to 90% observed a single time. Input material: peripheral blood. Receptors originate from a woman aged 45 to 65 with COVID-19, enrolled during active disease.

The CDR3 nucleotides are TGTGCCAGCAGCTTATCAAGGGGGCGCTGGGATGGCTACACCTTC. Translated, it gives CASSLSRGRWDGYTF. The genes are TRBV7-2 and TRBJ1-2, with TRBD1 matching over 7 bases. Germline-derived CDR1 and CDR2 are SGHTA and FQGNSA. The J segment lost 6 bases and the V segment lost 2 bases, leaving 9 bases of the junction unmatched. The CDR3 contains 15 residues. The full variable domain, in which reference TRBV7-2 and TRBJ1-2 provide the parts outside the CDR3, is GAGVSQSPSNKVTEKGKDVELRCDPISGHTALYWYRQSLGQGLEFLIYFQGNSAPDKSGLPSDRFSAERTGGSVSTLTIQRTQQEDSAVYLCASSLSRGRWDGYTFGSGTRLTVV.

The chain carries TRBV5-5 and TRBJ2-7; no clear D gene. Trimming cost V 4 bases and J 2 bases, with 13 bases left between them. The V gene's germline CDR1 is SGHKS and CDR2 YYEKEE (reference sequence). The CDR3 spans 14 residues. This chain's CDR3 is CASSRLVQAYEQYF. DNA for the CDR3: TGTGCCAGCAGCCGGTTAGTTCAGGCCTACGAGCAGTACTTC.

This chain uses TRBV9 with TRBJ1-1; 9 bases are a match to TRBD1. CDR1 and CDR2 from the germline V gene are SGDLS and YYNGEE. Unmatched junction bases numbered 9, after V lost 4 bases and J lost 5 bases. This CDR3 is 15 amino acids long. The chain's CDR3 is CASSPTGQGTTEAFF. CDR3 nucleotides: TGTGCCAGCAGCCCCACTGGACAGGGGACGACTGAAGCTTTCTTT.

J is TRBJ1-6 and V is TRBV27, with D possibly being TRBD1 (6 bases). Germline V gene sequence: CDR1 MNHEY, CDR2 SMNVEV (reference sequence). The V end lost 2 bases, the J end lost 6 bases, and 20 bases lay between the germline ends. This CDR3 has 18 residues. The CDR3: CASSLGMGGRGSNSPLHF. In nucleotides, the CDR3 is TGTGCCAGCAGTTTAGGTATGGGGGGGCGCGGAAGTAATTCACCCCTCCACTTT.

The chain has TRBV4-2 and TRBJ2-1; TRBD1 matches at 7 bases. J was trimmed by 7 bases and V by 0 bases; bases with no gene match: 6. Germline loops: CDR1 LGHNA, CDR2 YNFKEQ. This CDR3 has 15 amino acids. The CDR3 DNA reads as TGTGCCAGCAGCCAAGATGGGACAGTGGGGAATGAGCAGTTCTTC. It codes for CASSQDGTVGNEQFF.

About this clone itself: Other DNA sequences in this specimen translate into the identical CDR3. The genes are TRBV18 and TRBJ1-2; possible D gene TRBD1, 5 bases. Trimming took off 2 bases at V and 2 bases at J, with 6 bases between the two ends. CDR1 is KGHSH, CDR2 LQKENI, per germline. The CDR3 is 13 residues long. The CDR3 DNA sequence: TGTGCCAGCTCACCAGACAGCAACTATGGCTACACCTTC. Translation gives CASSPDSNYGYTF.

This clone was seen more than once but under ten times. The chain couples TRBV28 to TRBJ1-5, with TRBD1 matching 10 bases. Germline values: CDR1 MDHEN, CDR2 SYDVKM. J lost 7 bases, V lost 5 bases, and 5 bases had no gene match. The CDR3 is 14 residues long. The CDR3 spells CASSPTGGAQPQHF. The CDR3 DNA follows: TGTGCCAGCAGTCCGACAGGGGGCGCCCAGCCCCAGCATTTT. Using reference TRBV28 and TRBJ1-5 for the parts outside the CDR3, the full variable domain is DVKVTQSSRYLVKRTGEKVFLECVQDMDHENMFWYRQDPGLGLRLIYFSYDVKMKEKGDIPEGYSVSREKKERFSLILESASTNQTSMYLCASSPTGGAQPQHFGDGTRLSIL.

The chain employs TRBV2 and TRBJ1-2; D is ambiguous. The CDR3 length is 13 residues. CDR1 is SNHLY and CDR2 is FYNNEI in the germline V gene. Trimming removed 5 bases from V and 3 bases from J, with 10 bases in between. This CDR3 is CASSPDIYYGYTF. CDR3 DNA: TGTGCCAGCAGTCCTGACATTTACTATGGCTACACCTTC.

The rearrangement joins TRBV6-5 to TRBJ1-5; no definite D call. V was shortened by 5 bases and J by 7 bases, with 9 bases between the two germline ends. Germline CDR1 and CDR2: MNHEY and SVGAGI. This CDR3 has 12 amino acids. The CDR3 nucleotides are TGTGCCAGCAGTCTACTAGGGCAGCCCCAGCATTTT. Protein: CASSLLGQPQHF.

The gene calls are TRBV11-2 and TRBJ2-1; 13 bases fit TRBD2. The J segment lost 2 bases and the V segment lost 1 base, leaving 5 bases of the junction unmatched. The germline V gene encodes CDR1 SGHAT and CDR2 FQNNGV. The length of the CDR3 is 18 residues. CDR3 DNA sequence: TGTGCCAGCAGCTTAGGAGGGACTAGCGGGACCCCCTACAATGAGCAGTTCTTC. This sequence encodes CASSLGGTSGTPYNEQFF.

The chain employs TRBV9 and TRBJ1-2; weak D call: TRBD1 (6 bases). With 3 bases removed from V and 5 bases from J, the gap between germline ends came to 14 bases. This CDR3 contains 14 residues. Germline V gene data show CDR1 as SGDLS and CDR2 as YYNGEE. The CDR3 here is CASSGHRDRYGYTF. CDR3 coding DNA: TGTGCCAGCAGCGGACACAGGGATCGGTATGGCTACACCTTC.

The chain uses TRBV3-1 (or the pseudogene TRBV3-2) and TRBJ1-1; D may be TRBD1 (5 bases). The germline V and J ends were trimmed by 4 bases and 5 bases, with 17 bases remaining between them. The germline CDR1 and CDR2 sequences are LGHDT and YNNKEL (reference sequence). CDR3 size: 15 residues. The DNA for the CDR3 is TGTGCCAGCAGCCGCCACACGGCGGGGGGGACTGAAGCTTTCTTT. Translating it yields CASSRHTAGGTEAFF.

As DNA, the CDR3 is TGTGCCAGCAGTCCTAGCGGGGGGGCCACCGGGGAGCTGTTTTTT. This encodes CASSPSGGATGELFF. The rearrangement uses TRBV2 and TRBJ2-2, with 12 bases lining up with TRBD2. This CDR3 is 15 amino acids long. Trimming cost V 5 bases and J 4 bases; bases outside gene matches: 2. In germline, CDR1 is SNHLY, CDR2 FYNNEI.

V and J are TRBV30 and TRBJ1-6; D unresolved. V was pared by 3 bases and J by 8 bases, with 11 bases between. The CDR3 has 13 amino acids. Germline V lookup: CDR1 GTSNPN, CDR2 SVGIG (reference sequence). CDR3: CAWSASEDSPLHF. CDR3 DNA sequence: TGTGCCTGGAGCGCTAGTGAGGATTCACCCCTCCACTTT. Full variable domain (outside the CDR3, taken from reference TRBV30 and TRBJ1-6): SQTIHQWPATLVQPVGSPLSLECTVEGTSNPNLYWYRQAAGRGLQLLFYSVGIGQISSEVPQNLSASRPQDRQFILSSKKLLLSDSGFYLCAWSASEDSPLHFGNGTRLTVT.

V is TRBV5-8 and J is TRBJ1-4, with D unresolved. Germline assignment: CDR1 SGHTS and CDR2 YDEGEE. V was shortened by 1 base and J by 8 bases, with 18 bases between the two germline ends. This CDR3 region has 16 residues. DNA of the CDR3: TGTGCCAGCAGCTTGAGTAGTTCGGGTACACCAGAAAAACTGTTTTTT. This gives the protein CASSLSSSGTPEKLFF.

The rearrangement links TRBV6-1 to TRBJ1-4; D is possibly TRBD1 (5 bases). The CDR3 length is 13 residues. V lost 8 bases, J lost 7 bases, and 14 bases lay in between. The germline CDR1 and CDR2 sequences are MNHNS and SASEGT. In DNA, the CDR3 is TGTGCCAGCCTCACACGGGGGGGTGAAAAACTGTTTTTT. It codes for CASLTRGGEKLFF.

The chain links TRBV7-9 to TRBJ2-7, with D possibly matching TRBD1 (5 bases). Trimming pared 5 bases from V and 2 bases from J, leaving 25 bases between. The CDR3 is 18 amino acids. Germline V gene lookup returns CDR1 SEHNR and CDR2 FQNEAQ (reference sequence). The CDR3 reads CASSPRRPDPGHTYEQYF. CDR3 DNA sequence: TGTGCCAGCAGCCCCCGCCGTCCCGACCCCGGACACACCTACGAGCAGTACTTC.

This chain joins TRBV5-4 and TRBJ1-2; 8 bases align to TRBD1. The CDR3 totals 13 residues. Germline loops: CDR1 SGHNT, CDR2 YYREEE (reference sequence). Trimming cost V 4 bases and J 6 bases; bases outside gene matches: 5. The CDR3 here is CASSRTGRNGYTF. DNA for the CDR3: TGTGCCAGCAGCAGGACAGGGCGGAATGGCTACACCTTC.

The genes are TRBV12-3 or TRBV12-4 and TRBJ2-7; unclear D gene. CDR3 length equals 13 residues. V shed 6 bases and J shed 9 bases, with 18 bases lying between them. The CDR3 here is CASSPPEARSQYF. Here the CDR3 DNA reads TGTGCCAGCAGCCCCCCGGAAGCGCGGTCGCAGTACTTC.

This chain links TRBV5-4 with TRBJ1-5, with TRBD1 matching over 9 bases. With 1 base clipped from V and 4 bases from J, the junction kept 6 bases outside the gene matches. CDR1 SGHNT and CDR2 YYREEE come from the germline V gene (reference sequence). The CDR3 contains 16 residues. CDR3 in amino acids: CASSLMGQGGNQPQHF. The DNA for the CDR3 is TGTGCCAGCAGCTTGATGGGACAGGGTGGGAATCAGCCCCAGCATTTT.

V and J are TRBV10-2 and TRBJ2-1, with a weak D call TRBD2 (6 bases). CDR1 is WSHSY, CDR2 SAAADI, per germline. The CDR3 covers 14 residues. V gave up 8 bases and J gave up 7 bases, with 18 bases separating them. The CDR3 loop reads CASWSVEGYNEQFF. The DNA of the CDR3 is TGCGCCAGCTGGTCGGTGGAGGGTTATAATGAGCAGTTCTTC.

This chain links TRBV19 with TRBJ1-1; no clear D. The germline V gene encodes CDR1 LNHDA and CDR2 SQIVND (reference sequence). The CDR3 runs to 11 residues. V was clipped by 7 bases and J by 1 base, with 4 bases between them. Here the CDR3 reads CASKRNTEAFF. As DNA, the CDR3 is TGTGCCAGTAAGAGGAACACTGAAGCTTTCTTT.

V gene TRBV3-1 (or the pseudogene TRBV3-2) combines with J gene TRBJ1-6; D ambiguous. CDR1 is LGHDT, CDR2 YNNKEL, per germline (reference sequence). CDR3 length: 14 residues. The V end lost 1 base, the J end lost 8 bases, and 9 bases lay between the germline ends. The CDR3 region is CASSQVKGDSPLHF. In nucleotides, the CDR3 is TGTGCCAGCAGCCAAGTGAAAGGAGATTCACCCCTCCACTTT.

The rearrangement uses TRBV9 and TRBJ2-5, with D hard to call. This CDR3 spans 13 amino acids. CDR1 SGDLS and CDR2 YYNGEE come from the germline V gene. V lost 0 bases and J lost 5, with 8 bases in between. The CDR3 DNA follows: TGTGCCAGCAGCGTAGTAGAGGCGGAGACCCAGTACTTC. This sequence encodes CASSVVEAETQYF.